This TCR beta chain was recorded in a study of glioma-infiltrating T cells. In the case of this clonotype: The antigen is undetermined.

Study conclusions and caveats: Non-neoplastic patients had below-expected tissue-blood divergence, while all gliomas exceeded expectation.

Amplification of TCR alpha and beta CDR3 regions from RNA used iRepertoire nested multiplex PCR. TCRdb fed the multiplex PCR reads into MiXCR, producing one record per CDR3 protein. In the table there are over 120,000 distinct CDR3 sequences, more than 35% of which are singletons. The sequenced material came from glioma tissue, nonneoplastic brain tissue, or PBMCs (not recorded which). This clonotype was sampled from a human donor with low-grade glioma or glioblastoma, undergoing nonglioma brain surgery, or in good health (not recorded which).

In nucleotides, the CDR3 is TGTGCCAGCAGCCAAGACATAGCGGGAGGGATGAGCGATGAGCAGTTCTTC. It translates to CASSQDIAGGMSDEQFF. The chain joins TRBV4-2 to TRBJ2-1; 11 nucleotides align to TRBD2. This CDR3 region has 17 residues. Germline trimming cut 0 bases from V and 8 bases from J; bases unmatched to any gene: 9. CDR1 is LGHNA and CDR2 is YNFKEQ in the germline V gene.